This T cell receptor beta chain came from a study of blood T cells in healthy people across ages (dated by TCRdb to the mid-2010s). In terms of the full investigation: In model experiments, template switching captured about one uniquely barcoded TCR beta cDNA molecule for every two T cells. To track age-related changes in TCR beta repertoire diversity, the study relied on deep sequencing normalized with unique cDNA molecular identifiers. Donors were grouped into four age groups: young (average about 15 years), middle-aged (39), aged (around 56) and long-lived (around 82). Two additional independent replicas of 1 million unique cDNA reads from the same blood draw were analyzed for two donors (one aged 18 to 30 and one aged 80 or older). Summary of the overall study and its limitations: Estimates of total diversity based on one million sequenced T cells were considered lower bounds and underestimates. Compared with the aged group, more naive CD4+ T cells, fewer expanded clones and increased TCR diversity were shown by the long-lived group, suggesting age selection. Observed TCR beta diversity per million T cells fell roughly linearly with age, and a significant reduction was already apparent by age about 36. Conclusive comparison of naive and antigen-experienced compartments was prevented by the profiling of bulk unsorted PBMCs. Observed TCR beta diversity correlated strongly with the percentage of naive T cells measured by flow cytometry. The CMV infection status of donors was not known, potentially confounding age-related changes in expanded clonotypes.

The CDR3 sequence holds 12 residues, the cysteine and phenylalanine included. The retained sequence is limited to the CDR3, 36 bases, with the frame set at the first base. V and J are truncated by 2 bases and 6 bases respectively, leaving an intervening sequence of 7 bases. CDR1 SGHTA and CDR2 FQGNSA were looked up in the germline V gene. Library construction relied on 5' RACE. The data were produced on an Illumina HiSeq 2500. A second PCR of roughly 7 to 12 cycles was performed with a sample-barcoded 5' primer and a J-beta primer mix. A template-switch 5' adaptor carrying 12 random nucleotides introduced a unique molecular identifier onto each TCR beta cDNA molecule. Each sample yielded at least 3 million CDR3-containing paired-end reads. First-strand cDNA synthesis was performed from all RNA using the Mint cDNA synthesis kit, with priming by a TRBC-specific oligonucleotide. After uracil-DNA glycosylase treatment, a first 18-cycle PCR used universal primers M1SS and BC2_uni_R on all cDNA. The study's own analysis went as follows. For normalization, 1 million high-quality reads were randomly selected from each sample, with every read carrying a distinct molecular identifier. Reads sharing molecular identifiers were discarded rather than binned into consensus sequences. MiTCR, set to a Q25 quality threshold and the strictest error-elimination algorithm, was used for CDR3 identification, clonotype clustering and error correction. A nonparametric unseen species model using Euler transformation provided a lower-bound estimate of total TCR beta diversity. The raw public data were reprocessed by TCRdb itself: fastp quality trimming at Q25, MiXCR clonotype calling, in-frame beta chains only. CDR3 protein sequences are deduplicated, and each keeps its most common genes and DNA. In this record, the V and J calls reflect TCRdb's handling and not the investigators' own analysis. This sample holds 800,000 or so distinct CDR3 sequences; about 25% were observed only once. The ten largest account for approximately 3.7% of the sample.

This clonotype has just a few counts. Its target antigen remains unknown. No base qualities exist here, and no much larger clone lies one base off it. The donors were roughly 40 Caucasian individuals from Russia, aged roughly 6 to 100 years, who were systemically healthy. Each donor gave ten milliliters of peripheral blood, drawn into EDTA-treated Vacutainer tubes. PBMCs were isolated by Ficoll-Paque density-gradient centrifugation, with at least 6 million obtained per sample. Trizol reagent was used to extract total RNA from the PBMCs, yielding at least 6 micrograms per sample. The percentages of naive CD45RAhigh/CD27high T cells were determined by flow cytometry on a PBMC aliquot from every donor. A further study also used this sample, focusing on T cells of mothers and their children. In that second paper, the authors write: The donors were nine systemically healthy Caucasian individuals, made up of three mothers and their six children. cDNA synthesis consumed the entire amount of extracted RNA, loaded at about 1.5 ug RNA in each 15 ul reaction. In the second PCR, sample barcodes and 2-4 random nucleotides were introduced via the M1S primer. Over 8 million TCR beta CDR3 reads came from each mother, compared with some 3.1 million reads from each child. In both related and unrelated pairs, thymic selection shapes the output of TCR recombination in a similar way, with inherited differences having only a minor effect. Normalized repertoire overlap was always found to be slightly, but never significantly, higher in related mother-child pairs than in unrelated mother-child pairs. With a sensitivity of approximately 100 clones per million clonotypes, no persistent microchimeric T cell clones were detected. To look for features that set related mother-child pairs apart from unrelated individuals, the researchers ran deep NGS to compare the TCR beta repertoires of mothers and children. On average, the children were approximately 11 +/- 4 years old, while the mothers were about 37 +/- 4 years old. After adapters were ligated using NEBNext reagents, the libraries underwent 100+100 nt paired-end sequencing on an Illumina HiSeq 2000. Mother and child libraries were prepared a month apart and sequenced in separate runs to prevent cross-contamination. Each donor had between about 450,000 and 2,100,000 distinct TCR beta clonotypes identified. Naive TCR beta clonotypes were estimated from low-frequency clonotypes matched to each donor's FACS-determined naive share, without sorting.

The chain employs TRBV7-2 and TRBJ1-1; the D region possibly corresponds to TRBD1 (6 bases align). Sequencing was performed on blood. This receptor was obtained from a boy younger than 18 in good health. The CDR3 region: CASSLRGAEAFF. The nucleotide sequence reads TGTGCCAGCAGCTTAAGGGGGGCTGAAGCTTTCTTT.